This T cell receptor beta chain was sequenced in a study of shared clonotypes between healthy human individuals. Broader study findings: Among non-shared clonotypes, generation probabilities were lower than among those shared by all four donors.

Only in-frame clones appear in the TCRdb table, and some are missing; sequencing was by immunoSEQ multiplex PCR. The sample yields about 1.1 million clones, 75% to 85% seen once. V lost 0 bases to trimming and J lost 12 bases; unmatched junction nucleotides: 15. This CDR3 comprises 16 residues. Germline CDR1 reads SGDLS; CDR2 reads YYNGEE. As concerns this clone: Its specificity is not known.

The rearrangement uses TRBV9 and TRBJ1-5, with 7 bases identical to TRBD1. This receptor was obtained from a man younger than 35 in good health. Some clones in this sample may be carry-over from other donors' samples. The sequenced sample was memory CD4+ T cells from PBMCs. Subset in this sample: CD45RA-negative fraction. The CDR3 reads CASSVGDSIWREVQHF. The CDR3 coding sequence is TGTGCCAGCAGCGTAGGGGACAGCATATGGAGGGAGGTCCAGCATTTT.